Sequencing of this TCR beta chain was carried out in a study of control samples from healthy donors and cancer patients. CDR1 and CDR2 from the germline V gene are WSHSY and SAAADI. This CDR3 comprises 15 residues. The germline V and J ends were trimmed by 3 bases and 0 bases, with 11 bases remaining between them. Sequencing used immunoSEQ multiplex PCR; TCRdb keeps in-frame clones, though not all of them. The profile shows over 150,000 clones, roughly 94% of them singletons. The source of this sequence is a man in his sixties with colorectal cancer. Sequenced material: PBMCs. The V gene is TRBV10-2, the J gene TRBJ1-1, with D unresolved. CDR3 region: CASSEGKRMNTEAFF. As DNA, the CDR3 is TGCGCCAGCAGTGAAGGGAAGAGGATGAACACTGAAGCTTTCTTT.